The clone carrying this T cell receptor (beta chain) has only one observation. The antigen remains unidentified. These data are taken from a study of T cell responses to AZD1222 COVID-19 vaccine. General study results and limits: Baseline antibody screening turned up just a handful of seropositive AZD1222 recipients.

Repertoires were generated with immunoSEQ multiplex PCR, while TCRdb's copy carries only in-frame clones and drops some. The sample lists about 83,000 clones, roughly 88% seen once, with 8% to 10% in the top ten. The CDR3 contains 14 residues. Germline CDR1 and CDR2: MNHEY and SMNVEV (reference sequence). Trimming cost V 6 bases and J 6 bases, with 18 bases left between them. The source was peripheral blood, collected on day 0 of AZD1222 vaccination. The sequence derives from an adult in good health. This rearrangement joins TRBV27 to TRBJ2-7; D might be TRBD2 (6 bases). The CDR3 region is CASSPAGPVPEQYF. The CDR3, as DNA: TGTGCCAGCAGCCCCGCGGGACCGGTCCCCGAGCAGTACTTC.